The clone carrying this T cell receptor (beta chain) was detected many times. Individual cDNA molecules received unique molecular identifiers. TCRdb called the 5' RACE reads again in MiXCR, with one record for every CDR3 protein. The repertoire consists of over 100,000 distinct CDR3 sequences, with under 15% occurring once and the leading ten covering approximately 6%. These data are taken from a study of early T cells in non-severe SARS-CoV-2 infection. In germline, CDR1 is SGHNT, CDR2 YYREEE (reference sequence). The V end was cut by 1 base, the J end by 6 bases, with 14 bases between. The CDR3 has 14 amino acids.

The TCR sequence derives from an adult who was a healthcare worker with PCR-confirmed SARS-CoV-2 infection or an uninfected control (not recorded which). The sequencing sample was made of whole blood. The chain couples TRBV5-4 to TRBJ2-7; D is possibly TRBD2 (5 bases). Written as DNA, the CDR3 is TGTGCCAGCAGCTTGCTTGGCCTAGCAGGCGAGCAGTACTTC. Translated, it gives CASSLLGLAGEQYF.